These T cell receptor beta chains were read from a single sample in a study of blood T cell repertoires in COVID-19. Libraries were prepared by immunoSEQ multiplex PCR; TCRdb keeps only in-frame clonotypes and omits some of them. The sample contains around 86,000 clones, under 85% of which appear only once. The sequencing sample was made of peripheral blood. These TCRs come from a human donor in a cohort sampled during active COVID-19. Both conserved end residues are part of each CDR3. Fields, in order: V gene, clone size, D gene, J gene, CDR3 protein, CDR3 DNA. The D gene is left open where the match is weak. A row's size may be missing; if present it is once, few, many or a size class.

TRBV18	few	.	TRBJ2-7	CASAGQYEQYF	TGTGCCAGTGCCGGACAGTACGAGCAGTACTTC
TRBV29-1	once	TRBD1	TRBJ1-5	CSIRTGGDQPQHF	TGCAGTATAAGGACAGGGGGGGATCAGCCCCAGCATTTT
TRBV10-2	.	TRBD2	TRBJ2-3	CASSEAGGPDTQYF	TGCGCCAGCAGTGAAGCGGGAGGGCCAGATACGCAGTATTTT
TRBV11-1	.	TRBD1	TRBJ1-1	CASSPDRVNTEAFF	TGTGCCAGCAGCCCAGACAGGGTGAACACTGAAGCTTTCTTT
TRBV7-3	once	TRBD1	TRBJ1-1	CASSLEQGRPSAEAFF	TGTGCCAGCAGCTTAGAACAGGGGAGGCCTTCGGCTGAAGCTTTCTTT
TRBV9	.	TRBD1	TRBJ1-5	CASSVHGTDDQPQHF	TGTGCCAGCAGCGTACACGGGACAGATGATCAGCCCCAGCATTTT
TRBV9	.	TRBD1	TRBJ1-1	CASSVDRGTEAFF	TGTGCCAGCAGCGTAGACAGGGGCACTGAAGCTTTCTTT
TRBV15	.	.	TRBJ2-7	CATSRGTASQQQYF	TGTGCCACCAGCAGAGGTACCGCGTCCCAACAGCAGTACTTC
TRBV27	.	TRBD1	TRBJ1-6	CASSLSRRQGGSPLHF	TGTGCCAGCAGTTTATCTAGGCGACAGGGTGGGTCACCCCTCCACTTT
TRBV10-3	.	.	TRBJ2-4	CAISDPRAQNIQYF	TGTGCCATCAGTGATCCGCGTGCCCAAAACATTCAGTACTTC
TRBV10-1	few	TRBD2	TRBJ2-3	CASRGGTDTQYF	TGCGCCAGCAGGGGGGGGACAGATACGCAGTATTTT
TRBV7-2	.	.	TRBJ1-2	CASSLGGQGGGYTF	TGTGCCAGCAGCTTAGGGGGTCAAGGGGGTGGCTACACCTTC
TRBV7-2	.	TRBD1	TRBJ2-7	CASSSRGQGIAYEQYF	TGTGCCAGCAGCTCAAGGGGACAGGGGATCGCCTACGAGCAGTACTTC
TRBV30	.	TRBD1	TRBJ1-1	CARGQDEAFF	TGTGCCCGGGGACAGGATGAAGCTTTCTTT
TRBV7-2	.	.	TRBJ1-3	CASSLIGGNSGNTIYF	TGTGCCAGCAGCTTAATAGGGGGTAACTCTGGAAACACCATATATTTT
TRBV12-5	.	TRBD1	TRBJ2-7	CASGLVRDRVMGAAYEQYF	TGTGCTAGTGGTTTGGTACGCGACAGGGTTATGGGTGCGGCCTACGAGCAGTACTTC
TRBV4-3	.	.	TRBJ1-1	CASSQGTPYTEAFF	TGCGCCAGCAGCCAGGGGACACCTTACACTGAAGCTTTCTTT
TRBV15	.	.	TRBJ2-5	CATSRDRAGPETQYF	TGTGCCACCAGCAGAGATCGGGCGGGGCCGGAGACCCAGTACTTC
TRBV19	.	.	TRBJ1-5	CASSIGQGKGQPQHF	TGTGCCAGTAGTATAGGCCAGGGGAAGGGTCAGCCCCAGCATTTT
TRBV7-2	.	TRBD1	TRBJ1-1	CASSLNRHEGASSTEAFF	TGTGCCAGCAGCTTAAATCGTCACGAGGGGGCGAGTTCCACTGAAGCTTTCTTT
TRBV27	.	.	TRBJ1-5	CASKVMGGSQPQHF	TGTGCCAGCAAAGTTATGGGGGGAAGTCAGCCCCAGCATTTT
TRBV18	.	.	TRBJ1-1	CASSASTVKNTEAFF	TGTGCCAGCTCAGCGTCGACAGTTAAGAACACTGAAGCTTTCTTT
TRBV5-1	.	.	TRBJ1-5	CASSPDGRGNQPQHF	TGCGCCAGCAGCCCGGACGGGCGGGGCAATCAGCCCCAGCATTTT
TRBV27	.	.	TRBJ1-5	CASSLSPVQPQHF	TGTGCCAGCAGTTTATCCCCGGTTCAGCCCCAGCATTTT
TRBV6-6	once	.	TRBJ1-1	CAVQPSIISFEAFF	TGTGCCGTACAACCATCCATAATCTCCTTCGAAGCTTTCTTT
TRBV27	.	.	TRBJ2-5	CASSLSRNQETQYF	TGTGCCAGCAGTTTATCGAGAAACCAAGAGACCCAGTACTTC
TRBV7-2	.	TRBD1	TRBJ1-3	CASSQDRASGNTIYF	TGTGCCAGCAGCCAGGACAGGGCTTCCGGAAACACCATATATTTT
TRBV4-2	.	.	TRBJ1-2	CASSPRELTQKDYGYTF	TGTGCCAGCAGCCCAAGAGAATTAACACAGAAAGATTATGGCTACACCTTC
TRBV7-2	.	.	TRBJ2-3	CASFRGGSTDTQYF	TGTGCCAGCTTTCGCGGGGGCAGCACAGATACGCAGTATTTT
TRBV28	.	.	TRBJ2-2	CASRLEGVFPGELFF	TGTGCCAGCCGCCTCGAGGGGGTCTTTCCCGGGGAGCTGTTTTTT
TRBV25-1	.	TRBD2	TRBJ2-6	CASAGAGVDGANVLTF	TGTGCCAGCGCGGGCGCGGGGGTAGATGGGGCCAACGTCCTGACTTTC
TRBV9	.	.	TRBJ1-5	CASSVTGNDQPQHF	TGTGCCAGCAGCGTTACGGGGAACGATCAGCCCCAGCATTTT
TRBV19	.	TRBD1	TRBJ1-2	CASSISQGASYGYTF	TGTGCCAGTAGTATCTCTCAGGGGGCGAGCTATGGCTACACCTTC
TRBV6-4	.	.	TRBJ1-2	CASSDSRRSVGYTF	TGTGCCAGCAGTGACTCGCGGCGTAGCGTCGGCTACACCTTC
TRBV19	.	.	TRBJ1-4	CASSMSGGDEKLFF	TGTGCCAGTAGTATGTCAGGAGGGGATGAAAAACTGTTTTTT
TRBV6-2/TRBV6-3	once	TRBD2	TRBJ2-1	CASSLGLAGSNEQFF	TGTGCCAGCAGTTTGGGACTAGCGGGAAGCAATGAGCAGTTCTTC
TRBV4-3	.	TRBD1	TRBJ1-3	CASSQGTGPLSGNTIYF	TGCGCCAGCAGCCAAGGGACAGGACCCCTCTCTGGAAACACCATATATTTT
TRBV7-3	.	TRBD1	TRBJ1-2	CASSLTTGPGDYGYTF	TGTGCCAGCAGCTTGACGACAGGGCCAGGGGACTATGGCTACACCTTC
TRBV7-6	many	TRBD1	TRBJ1-1	CASSSTGGDTEAFF	TGTGCCAGCAGCTCTACAGGGGGTGACACTGAAGCTTTCTTT
TRBV27	.	TRBD2	TRBJ2-6	CASRRAWGRAGGANVLTF	TGTGCCAGCAGACGTGCTTGGGGGAGGGCAGGTGGGGCCAACGTCCTGACTTTC
TRBV5-1	few	.	TRBJ2-2	CASSLDSGELFF	TGCGCCAGCAGCTTGGATAGCGGGGAGCTGTTTTTT
TRBV14	.	.	TRBJ1-1	CASSPTANTEAFF	TGTGCCAGCAGCCCCACAGCGAACACTGAAGCTTTCTTT
TRBV7-8	.	TRBD2	TRBJ2-1	CASSSGVAGTLMNEQFF	TGTGCCAGCAGCTCCGGAGTAGCGGGGACCCTAATGAATGAGCAGTTCTTC
TRBV30	.	.	TRBJ1-2	CAWRGGDGYTF	TGTGCCTGGAGAGGGGGGGATGGCTACACCTTC